Given below is one T cell receptor beta chain in context. These data belong to a study of shared clonotypes between healthy human individuals. Study-level information: The study used three CD4 naive, three CD4 memory, two CD8 naive and one CD8 memory plate per donor.

The test was conducted at deep level. The repertoire was sequenced with immunoSEQ multiplex PCR; TCRdb's copy has only in-frame clones and lacks some. This sample has about 2.1 million clones; over 85% occur once, and the top ten carry over 1.5%. Naive CD8 cells comprised CD45RO-negative, CCR7-positively selected cells, excluding terminally differentiated effector memory CD45RA+ cells. Germline V CDR1 and CDR2: MDHEN, SYDVKM. The CDR3 has 14 residues. The V and J ends lost 2 bases and 5 bases respectively, with 12 bases between them. The clonotype comes from a young man in good health. Some clones in this sample may be carry-over from other donors' samples. Sequencing was done on a sample of naive CD8+ T cells from PBMCs. The V and J genes are TRBV28 and TRBJ2-5; tentative D call: TRBD2 (5 bases). As DNA, the CDR3 is TGTGCCAGCAGTTTAAACGGTGGAGGTGAGACCCAGTACTTC. Protein sequence: CASSLNGGGETQYF.